The next 3 T cell receptor beta chains were all read from a single sample in a study of vaccination effects on CD4 cells after COVID-19. Libraries were prepared by immunoSEQ multiplex PCR; TCRdb keeps only in-frame clonotypes and omits some of them. There are some 49,000 clones in the sample; approximately 74% occur only once, and roughly 7.8% lies in the top ten. The authors isolated CD4+ T cells after about 10 days of culture. The antigens these receptors bind are not known. The sequencing here drew on CD4+ T cells from PBMCs cultured without peptide, taken before COVID-19 vaccination. Receptors were obtained from a human donor who had a prior SARS-CoV-2 infection.

The V gene is TRBV5-8, the J gene TRBJ1-5; no clear D gene. The germline V gene has CDR1 SGHTS and CDR2 YDEGEE. This CDR3 contains 13 residues. The V end lost 7 bases, the J end lost 4 bases, and 12 bases lay between the germline ends. CDR3 sequence: CASGNIENQPQHF. The CDR3 DNA follows: TGTGCCAGCGGGAACATAGAAAATCAGCCCCAGCATTTT.

The CDR3 loop reads CASRPTSGSSYEQYF. CDR3 coding DNA: TGCGCCAGCAGGCCTACTAGCGGGAGCTCCTACGAGCAGTACTTC. The chain has TRBV5-1 and TRBJ2-7; 11 positions agree with TRBD2. The J segment lost 0 bases and the V segment lost 5 bases, leaving 4 bases of the junction unmatched. Germline V gene data show CDR1 as SGHRS and CDR2 as YFSETQ. The CDR3 covers 15 residues.

The CDR3 loop reads CASSHGQGIIGTDTQYF. The CDR3 nucleotides read TGCGCCAGCAGTCATGGACAGGGGATTATCGGCACAGATACGCAGTATTTT. The chain employs TRBV5-1 and TRBJ2-3; 9 bases agree with TRBD1. The V and J ends lost 5 bases and 1 base, in that order; junction bases with no gene match: 11. CDR1 is SGHRS, CDR2 YFSETQ, per germline. The CDR3 sequence is 17 residues long.